This passage covers 19 T cell receptor beta chains from one sample sequenced in a study of Ad26.COV2.S vaccination and SARS-CoV-2 variants. Treatment indicated: 19 received Ad26.COV2.S at low or high dose, single or two shots; a few received placebo; per-sample allocation not given. Repertoires come from day 63 after the first vaccine or placebo injection. Sequenced by immunoSEQ multiplex PCR; TCRdb stores in-frame clones only, minus some. In the table there are about 280,000 clones, approximately 89% of which are singletons. Sample: peripheral blood, taken in a trial of Ad26.COV2.S vaccine versus placebo. Every receptor here comes from a person aged 18-60 years who received the Ad26.COV2.S COVID-19 vaccine or a placebo.

The rearrangement uses TRBV18 and TRBJ2-7, with a tentative D call TRBD2 (5 bases). Germline CDR1 KGHSH, CDR2 LQKENI. This CDR3 comprises 14 residues. V was clipped by 3 bases and J by 3 bases, with 12 bases between them. CDR3 DNA: TGTGCCAGCTCACCCGCCGGGGAATACTACGAGCAGTACTTC. Translating gives CASSPAGEYYEQYF. The variable domain in full, completed from reference TRBV18 and TRBJ2-7, reads NAGVMQNPRHLVRRRGQEARLRCSPMKGHSHVYWYRQLPEEGLKFMVYLQKENIIDESGMPKERFSAEFPKEGPSILRIQQVVRGDSAAYFCASSPAGEYYEQYFGPGTRLTVT.

The gene calls are TRBV6-2 or TRBV6-3 and TRBJ2-1; D might be TRBD2 (5 bases). From germline, CDR1 is MNHEY and CDR2 SVGEGT. The CDR3 spans 12 residues. V was pared by 2 bases and J by 9 bases, with 8 bases between. CDR3 sequence (DNA): TGTGCCAGCAGTTACCCCCGGGGTGAGCAGTTCTTC. The encoded protein is CASSYPRGEQFF.

On this clone: Other DNA sequences in this sample translate to the same CDR3. For the CDR3, the DNA is TGTGCCAGCAGCCCAGGGGGCTATGGCTACACCTTC. Translation: CASSPGGYGYTF. The chain recombines TRBV28 with TRBJ1-2; 7 positions agree with TRBD1. This CDR3 spans 12 amino acids. CDR1 MDHEN and CDR2 SYDVKM come from the germline V gene. Unmatched junction bases numbered 2, after V lost 6 bases and J lost 4 bases.

J is TRBJ2-1 and V is TRBV28; D not certain. The ends were cut back, 2 bases at V and 2 bases at J, with 7 bases in the middle. The CDR3 has 14 residues. Germline CDR1 reads MDHEN; CDR2 reads SYDVKM. The CDR3 is CASSLAGTYNEQFF. In DNA form, the CDR3 reads TGTGCCAGCAGTTTAGCAGGAACCTACAATGAGCAGTTCTTC.

This chain uses TRBV5-1 with TRBJ2-1; D unclear. Trimming left V 7 bases short and J 7 bases short, with 21 bases between. In germline, CDR1 is SGHRS, CDR2 YFSETQ. CDR3 size: 15 residues. The CDR3: CASYRGPGNLNEQFF. As DNA, the CDR3 is TGCGCCAGCTACCGAGGACCCGGTAATTTAAATGAGCAGTTCTTC.

V usage is TRBV3-1 (or the pseudogene TRBV3-2) and J usage is TRBJ1-1; possibly TRBD1 for D (5 bases). CDR3 size: 12 residues. V was trimmed by 3 bases and J by 8 bases, leaving 10 bases between them. The germline gives CDR1 LGHDT, CDR2 YNNKEL (reference sequence). The CDR3, as DNA: TGTGCCAGCAGCCATTCAAGGGGAGAAGCTTTCTTT. Protein product: CASSHSRGEAFF.

The rearrangement links TRBV6-6 to TRBJ2-5; D is possibly TRBD2 (5 bases). Trimming stripped 11 bases from V and 2 bases from J, with 12 bases between. The CDR3 spans 12 residues. CDR1 is MNHNY, CDR2 SVGAGI, per germline (reference sequence). CDR3 nucleotide sequence: TGTGCCGCCGGGAACGTTCAAGAGACCCAGTACTTC. Protein: CAAGNVQETQYF.

This chain joins TRBV5-5 and TRBJ1-2; a possible D gene is TRBD1 (6 bases). Germline V gene sequence: CDR1 SGHKS, CDR2 YYEKEE (reference sequence). This CDR3 has 14 residues. Deletions cut 0 bases from V and 4 bases from J, with 10 bases between. The chain's CDR3 is CASSLGQDIYGYTF. As DNA, the CDR3 is TGTGCCAGCAGCTTGGGACAGGATATCTATGGCTACACCTTC.

The chain is built from TRBV2 and TRBJ2-1, with 9 nucleotides matching TRBD1. Germline lookup yields CDR1 SNHLY and CDR2 FYNNEI. The length of the CDR3 is 15 residues. Germline trimming cut 4 bases from V and 2 bases from J; bases unmatched to any gene: 3. For the CDR3, the DNA is TGTGCCAGCAGTGTCGGACAGGGGCCCTACAATGAGCAGTTCTTC. Translating it yields CASSVGQGPYNEQFF. The whole variable domain, filled in from reference TRBV2 and TRBJ2-1, reads EPEVTQTPSHQVTQMGQEVILRCVPISNHLYFYWYRQILGQKVEFLVSFYNNEISEKSEIFDDQFSVERPDGSNFTLKIRSTKLEDSAMYFCASSVGQGPYNEQFFGPGTRLTVL.

The chain couples TRBV27 to TRBJ2-7; 11 bases fit TRBD1. There are 13 residues in the CDR3. Losses at the gene ends were 2 bases for V and 6 bases for J; bases not matched to a gene: 0. Germline CDR1 MNHEY, CDR2 SMNVEV (reference sequence). In DNA form, the CDR3 reads TGTGCCAGCAGTTTAGGGACAGGGGGCGAGCAGTACTTC. This gives the protein CASSLGTGGEQYF.

This sequence joins TRBV3-1 (or the pseudogene TRBV3-2) and TRBJ1-2; the D is unclear. V dropped 4 bases and J dropped 4 bases, with 10 bases sitting between them. The CDR3 consists of 13 residues. Germline V lookup: CDR1 LGHDT, CDR2 YNNKEL (reference sequence). Here the CDR3 reads CASSPQHGYGYTF. CDR3 DNA sequence: TGTGCCAGCAGCCCACAGCATGGCTATGGCTACACCTTC.

The chain joins TRBV18 to TRBJ1-5, with 7 bases matching TRBD1. From germline, CDR1 is KGHSH and CDR2 LQKENI. V lost 5 bases and J lost 6; bases outside the gene matches: 10. The CDR3 is 15 amino acids. The CDR3 coding sequence is TGTGCCAGCTCAGAAGGACAGGCAGTAGGTCAGCCCCAGCATTTT. Its translation is CASSEGQAVGQPQHF.

The chain uses TRBV7-2 and TRBJ1-2, with 7 bases that match TRBD1. This CDR3 has 14 amino acids. J was trimmed by 7 bases and V by 3 bases; bases with no gene match: 8. Looked up from germline, CDR1 is SGHTA and CDR2 is FQGNSA. As DNA, the CDR3 is TGTGCCAGCAGCTTTCTTAGACAGGGAGCTGGCTACACCTTC. Its protein product is CASSFLRQGAGYTF.

This clone was observed a single time. J is TRBJ1-4 and V is TRBV6-5, with D perhaps TRBD1 (6 bases). V was trimmed by 4 bases and J by 8 bases, leaving 20 bases between them. This CDR3 comprises 16 residues. CDR1 and CDR2 from the germline V gene are MNHEY and SVGAGI. The CDR3 loop is CASSSRSRGSNEKLFF. DNA for the CDR3: TGTGCCAGCAGTTCCCGGTCGAGGGGGAGTAACGAAAAACTGTTTTTT.

This chain uses TRBV5-6 with TRBJ2-3, with TRBD2 identical over 13 bases. This CDR3 region has 17 residues. CDR1 SGHDT and CDR2 YYEEEE come from the germline V gene. J was trimmed by 5 bases and V by 2 bases; bases with no gene match: 8. The CDR3 nucleotides are TGTGCCAGCAGCTTCTGGACTAGCGGGGGCCGGGGAGATACGCAGTATTTT. Protein product: CASSFWTSGGRGDTQYF.

J is TRBJ1-5 and V is TRBV30; D not resolved. This CDR3 is built from 14 residues. The germline V gene has CDR1 GTSNPN and CDR2 SVGIG (reference sequence). Between the trimmed V and J ends, which lost 1 base and 11 bases, there was a span of 18 bases. The CDR3 DNA follows: TGTGCCTGGAGTGGTGGTGGTCCTTCCAGATCCCAGCATTTT. This codes for CAWSGGGPSRSQHF.

V and J are TRBV6-5 and TRBJ1-6, with a weak D call TRBD1 (5 bases). Germline V CDR1 and CDR2: MNHEY, SVGAGI. This CDR3 comprises 15 residues. Trimming took off 2 bases at V and 6 bases at J, with 11 bases between the two ends. CDR3 sequence: CASSYGGVGNSPLHF. CDR3 DNA sequence: TGTGCCAGCAGTTACGGAGGGGTTGGTAATTCACCCCTCCACTTT.

The chain uses TRBV2 and TRBJ1-1; TRBD1 agrees at 8 bases. CDR1 and CDR2 from the germline V gene are SNHLY and FYNNEI. Losses at the gene ends were 7 bases for V and 8 bases for J; bases not matched to a gene: 3. The length of the CDR3 is 11 residues. The CDR3 nucleotides read TGTGCCAGCAAAAGGGACAGGGAAGCTTTCTTT. It codes for CASKRDREAFF.

The rearrangement links TRBV5-4 to TRBJ1-1; possibly TRBD1 for D (5 bases). The germline gives CDR1 SGHNT, CDR2 YYREEE (reference sequence). V was cut by 4 bases and J by 7 bases, with 17 bases left in between. The CDR3 is 14 amino acids. As DNA, the CDR3 is TGTGCCAGCAGCGCTGGGACCGAGGGATATGAAGCTTTCTTT. Amino acids: CASSAGTEGYEAFF.